This TCR beta chain stems from a study of shared clonotypes between healthy human individuals. This clone came up a few times. Within the sample, other DNA sequences also encode this same CDR3. The J segment lost 1 base and the V segment lost 7 bases, leaving 5 bases of the junction unmatched. Per the germline V gene, CDR1 is SQVTM and CDR2 is ANQGSEA. This CDR3 contains 13 residues. Deep was the level used in running the assay. Here immunoSEQ multiplex PCR was the method, and the copy in TCRdb shows in-frame clones only, minus some. The table lists 2 million to 3 million clones, approximately 93% of them singletons.

Sequencing was performed on naive CD4+ T cells from PBMCs. Subset of the sample: CD45RA+ positively selected. The chain combines TRBV29-1 with TRBJ1-1; TRBD1 agrees at 8 bases. The sequence came from a young man in good health. Some clones in this sample may be carry-over from other donors' samples. CDR3 in DNA: TGCAGCGCCCTTGGACAGGGGAACACTGAAGCTTTCTTT. Amino acid sequence: CSALGQGNTEAFF.